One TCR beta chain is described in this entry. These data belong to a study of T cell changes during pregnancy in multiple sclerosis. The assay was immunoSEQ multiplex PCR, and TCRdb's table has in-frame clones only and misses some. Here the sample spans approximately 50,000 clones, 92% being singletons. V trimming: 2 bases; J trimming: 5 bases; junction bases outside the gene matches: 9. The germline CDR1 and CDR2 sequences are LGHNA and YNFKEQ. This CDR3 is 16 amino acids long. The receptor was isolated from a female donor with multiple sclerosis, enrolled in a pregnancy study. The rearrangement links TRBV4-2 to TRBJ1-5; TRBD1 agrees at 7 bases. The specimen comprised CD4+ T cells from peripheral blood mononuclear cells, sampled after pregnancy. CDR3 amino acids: CASSQNRGQLHQPQHF. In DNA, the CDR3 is TGTGCCAGCAGCCAAAATAGGGGACAGTTACATCAGCCCCAGCATTTT.